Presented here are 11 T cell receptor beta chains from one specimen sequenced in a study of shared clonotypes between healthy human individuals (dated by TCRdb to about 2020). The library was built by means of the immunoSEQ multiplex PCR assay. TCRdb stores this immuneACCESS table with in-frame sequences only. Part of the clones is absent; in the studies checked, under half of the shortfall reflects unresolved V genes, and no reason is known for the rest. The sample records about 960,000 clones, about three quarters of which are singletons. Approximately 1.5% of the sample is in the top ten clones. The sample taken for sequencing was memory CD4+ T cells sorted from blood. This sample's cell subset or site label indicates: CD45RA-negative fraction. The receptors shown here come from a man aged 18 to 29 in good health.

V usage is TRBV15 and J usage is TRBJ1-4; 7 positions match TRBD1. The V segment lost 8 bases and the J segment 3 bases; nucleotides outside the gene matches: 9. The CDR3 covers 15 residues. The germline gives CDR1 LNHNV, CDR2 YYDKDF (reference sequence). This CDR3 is CATGRGDRSNEKLFF. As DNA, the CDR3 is TGTGCCACCGGGAGGGGGGACAGATCTAATGAAAAACTGTTTTTT. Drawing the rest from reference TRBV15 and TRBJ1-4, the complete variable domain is DAMVIQNPRYQVTQFGKPVTLSCSQTLNHNVMYWYQQKSSQAPKLLFHYYDKDFNNEADTPDNFQSRRPNTSFCFLDIRSPGLGDTAMYLCATGRGDRSNEKLFFGSGTQLSVL.

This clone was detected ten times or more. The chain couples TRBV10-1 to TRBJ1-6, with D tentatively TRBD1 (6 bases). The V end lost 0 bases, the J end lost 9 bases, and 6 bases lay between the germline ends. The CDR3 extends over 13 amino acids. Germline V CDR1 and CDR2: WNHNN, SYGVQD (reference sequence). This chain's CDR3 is CASSESGASPLHF. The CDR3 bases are TGCGCCAGCAGTGAGTCGGGGGCTTCACCCCTCCACTTT.

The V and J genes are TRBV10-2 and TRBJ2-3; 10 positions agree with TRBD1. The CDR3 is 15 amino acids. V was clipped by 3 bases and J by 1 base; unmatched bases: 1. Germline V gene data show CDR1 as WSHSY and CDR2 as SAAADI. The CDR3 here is CASSEGTGGTDTQYF. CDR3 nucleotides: TGCGCCAGCAGTGAAGGGACAGGGGGCACAGATACGCAGTATTTT.

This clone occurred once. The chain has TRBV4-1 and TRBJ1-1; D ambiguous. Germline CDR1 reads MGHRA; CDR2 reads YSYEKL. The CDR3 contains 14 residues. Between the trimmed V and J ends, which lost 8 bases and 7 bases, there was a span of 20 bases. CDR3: CASGDREREGEAFF. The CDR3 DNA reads TGCGCCAGCGGGGATCGGGAAAGGGAGGGTGAAGCTTTCTTT.

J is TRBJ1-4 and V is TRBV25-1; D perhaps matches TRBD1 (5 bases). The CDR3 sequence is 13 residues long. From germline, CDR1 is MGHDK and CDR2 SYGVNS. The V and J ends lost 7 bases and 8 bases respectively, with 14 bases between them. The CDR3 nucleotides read TGTGCCAGCACCCCAGGGTGGGAGGAAAAACTGTTTTTT. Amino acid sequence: CASTPGWEEKLFF.

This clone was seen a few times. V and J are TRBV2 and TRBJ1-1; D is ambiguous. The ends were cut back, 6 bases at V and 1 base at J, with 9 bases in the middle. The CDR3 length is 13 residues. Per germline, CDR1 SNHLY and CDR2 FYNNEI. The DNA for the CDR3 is TGTGCCAGCAGCTACCGTAAGAACACTGAAGCTTTCTTT. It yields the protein CASSYRKNTEAFF.

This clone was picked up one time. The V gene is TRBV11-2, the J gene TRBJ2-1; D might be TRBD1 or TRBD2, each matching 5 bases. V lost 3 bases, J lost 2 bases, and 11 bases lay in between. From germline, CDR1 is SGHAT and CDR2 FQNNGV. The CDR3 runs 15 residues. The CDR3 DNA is TGTGCCAGCAGCTTCGGGACGTCGACCTACAATGAGCAGTTCTTC. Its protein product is CASSFGTSTYNEQFF.

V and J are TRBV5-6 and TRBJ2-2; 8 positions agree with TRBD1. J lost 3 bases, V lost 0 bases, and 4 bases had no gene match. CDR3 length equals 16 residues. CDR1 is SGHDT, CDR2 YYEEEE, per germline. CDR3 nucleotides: TGTGCCAGCAGCTTGGACAGGGGGTTGTACACCGGGGAGCTGTTTTTT. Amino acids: CASSLDRGLYTGELFF.

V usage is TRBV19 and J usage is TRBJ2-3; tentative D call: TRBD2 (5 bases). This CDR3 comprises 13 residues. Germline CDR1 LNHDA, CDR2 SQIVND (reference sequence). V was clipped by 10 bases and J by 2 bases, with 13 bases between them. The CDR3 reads CATRPGNTDTQYF. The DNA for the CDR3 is TGTGCCACGAGGCCGGGGAACACAGATACGCAGTATTTT.

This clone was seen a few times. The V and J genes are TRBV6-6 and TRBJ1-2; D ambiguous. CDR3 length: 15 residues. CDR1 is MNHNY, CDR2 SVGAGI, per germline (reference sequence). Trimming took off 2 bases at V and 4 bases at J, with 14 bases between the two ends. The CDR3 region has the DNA TGTGCCAGCAGTTACAGCAACACCGGGTCCTATGGCTACACCTTC. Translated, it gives CASSYSNTGSYGYTF.

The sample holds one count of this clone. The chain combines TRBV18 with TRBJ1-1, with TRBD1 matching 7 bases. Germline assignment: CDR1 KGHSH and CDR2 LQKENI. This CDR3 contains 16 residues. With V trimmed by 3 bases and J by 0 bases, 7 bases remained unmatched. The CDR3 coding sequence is TGTGCCAGCTCACCGACCAGGGGGGCAATGAACACTGAAGCTTTCTTT. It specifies CASSPTRGAMNTEAFF.